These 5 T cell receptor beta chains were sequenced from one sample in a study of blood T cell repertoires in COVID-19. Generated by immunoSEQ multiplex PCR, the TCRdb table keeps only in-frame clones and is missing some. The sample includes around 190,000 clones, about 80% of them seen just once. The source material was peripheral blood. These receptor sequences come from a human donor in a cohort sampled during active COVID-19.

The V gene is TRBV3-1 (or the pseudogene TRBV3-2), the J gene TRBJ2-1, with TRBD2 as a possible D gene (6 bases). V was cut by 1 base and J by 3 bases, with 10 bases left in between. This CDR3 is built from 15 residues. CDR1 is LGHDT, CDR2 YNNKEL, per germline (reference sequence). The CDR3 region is CASSQGGLLYNEQFF. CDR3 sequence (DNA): TGTGCCAGCAGCCAAGGGGGACTCCTCTACAATGAGCAGTTCTTC.

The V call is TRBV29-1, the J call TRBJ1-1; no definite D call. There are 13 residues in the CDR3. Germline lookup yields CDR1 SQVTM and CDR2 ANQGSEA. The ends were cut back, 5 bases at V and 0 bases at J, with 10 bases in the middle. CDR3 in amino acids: CSVQEGMNTEAFF. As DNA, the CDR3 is TGCAGCGTTCAGGAGGGAATGAACACTGAAGCTTTCTTT.

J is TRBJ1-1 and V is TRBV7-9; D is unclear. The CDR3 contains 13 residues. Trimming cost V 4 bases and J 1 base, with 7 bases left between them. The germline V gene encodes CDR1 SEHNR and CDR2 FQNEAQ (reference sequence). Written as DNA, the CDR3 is TGTGCCAGCAGCTCAACAGAGAACACTGAAGCTTTCTTT. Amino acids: CASSSTENTEAFF.

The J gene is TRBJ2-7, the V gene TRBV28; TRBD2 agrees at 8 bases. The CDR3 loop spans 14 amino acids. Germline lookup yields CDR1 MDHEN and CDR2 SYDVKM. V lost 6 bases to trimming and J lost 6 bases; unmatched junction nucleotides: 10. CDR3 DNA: TGTGCCAGCAGCTTTGGACTAGCATCGGCCGAGCAGTACTTC. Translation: CASSFGLASAEQYF.

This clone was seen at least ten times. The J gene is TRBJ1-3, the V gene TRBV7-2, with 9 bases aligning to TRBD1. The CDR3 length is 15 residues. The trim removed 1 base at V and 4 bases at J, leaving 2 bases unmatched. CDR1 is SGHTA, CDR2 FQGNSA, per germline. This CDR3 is CASSLDRGRGNTIYF. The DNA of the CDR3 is TGTGCCAGCAGCTTAGACAGGGGGCGAGGAAACACCATATATTTT.